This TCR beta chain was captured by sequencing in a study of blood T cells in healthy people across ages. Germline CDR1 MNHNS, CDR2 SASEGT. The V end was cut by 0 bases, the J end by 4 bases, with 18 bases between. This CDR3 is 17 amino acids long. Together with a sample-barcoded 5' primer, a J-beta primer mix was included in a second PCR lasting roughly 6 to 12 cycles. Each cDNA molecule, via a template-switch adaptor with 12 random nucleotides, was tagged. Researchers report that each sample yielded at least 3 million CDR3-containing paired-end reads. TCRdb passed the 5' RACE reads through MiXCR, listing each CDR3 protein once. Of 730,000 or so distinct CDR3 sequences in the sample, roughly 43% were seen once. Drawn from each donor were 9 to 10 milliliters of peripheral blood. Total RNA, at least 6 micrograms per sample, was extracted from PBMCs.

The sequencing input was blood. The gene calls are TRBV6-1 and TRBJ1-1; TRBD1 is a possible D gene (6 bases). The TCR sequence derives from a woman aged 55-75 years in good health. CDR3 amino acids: CASSEARAGATITEAFF. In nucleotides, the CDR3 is TGTGCCAGCAGTGAAGCTCGGGCAGGGGCTACCATCACTGAAGCTTTCTTT.